Listed below are T cell receptor beta chains from one sample, sequenced in a study of cytomegalovirus exposure and HLA in healthy donors. Method: immunoSEQ multiplex PCR; TCRdb's copy keeps in-frame clones and lacks some. In the table there are 90,000 to 150,000 clones, 70% to 90% of which are singletons. What was sequenced was PBMCs. These receptors all come from a woman in her late teens or twenties in good health and CMV-seropositive. Both conserved end residues are part of each CDR3. A D gene is named only where the DNA matches it firmly. Only part of the rows carry a size: once, few, many, or a class if the clone is expanded.

CDR3nt	CDR3aa	d_gene	v_gene	j_gene	len	abundance
TGTGCCAGCAGCGGGACTAGCGGGGTCAATGAGCAGTTCTTC	CASSGTSGVNEQFF	TRBD2	TRBV9	TRBJ2-1	14	-
TGTGCCAGCAGCGGAGGACAGCTAAACACTGAAGCTTTCTTT	CASSGGQLNTEAFF	-	TRBV5-4	TRBJ1-1	14	-
TGTGCCAGCAGCCGACAGGGTGAAAGCGAGCAGTACTTC	CASSRQGESEQYF	TRBD1	TRBV7-2	TRBJ2-7	13	-
TGTGCCAGCAGCTTGGCCGTGGGACAGGGGAGGGATGAGCAGTTCTTC	CASSLAVGQGRDEQFF	TRBD1	TRBV5-6	TRBJ2-1	16	-
TGTGCCACCAGCAGAGGGGGGGACAGGGGGAGCTCAAATGGCTACACCTTC	CATSRGGDRGSSNGYTF	TRBD1	TRBV15	TRBJ1-2	17	-
TGTGCCAGCAGCCCTGTAAAAGAGTGGACCGGGGAGCTGTTTTTT	CASSPVKEWTGELFF	-	TRBV11-2	TRBJ2-2	15	-
TGTGCCAGCTCAAAGAGCGGAGGGAACACTGAAGCTTTCTTT	CASSKSGGNTEAFF	-	TRBV18	TRBJ1-1	14	-
TGTGCCAGTAGTGCTAACAGGGGGGTTGTTGCAGATACGCAGTATTTT	CASSANRGVVADTQYF	TRBD1	TRBV19	TRBJ2-3	16	-
TGTGCCAGTAGTGCCGGGACTAGTGCCGGGGAGCTGTTTTTT	CASSAGTSAGELFF	TRBD2	TRBV19	TRBJ2-2	14	-
TGTGCCAGACCCATCGGTATAAACACCGGGGAGCTGTTTTTT	CARPIGINTGELFF	-	TRBV7-9	TRBJ2-2	14	-
TGCGCCAGCAGTCCTTTACGACAGGGGGCAGGCGTCGAGCAGTACTTC	CASSPLRQGAGVEQYF	TRBD1	TRBV23-1	TRBJ2-7	16	-
TGCGCCAGCAGCCGAATTAACTTGGGACTAGCGGGGGGGGAGACCCAGTACTTC	CASSRINLGLAGGETQYF	TRBD2	TRBV4-1	TRBJ2-5	18	-
TGCGCCAGCAGCCCCGGAGTTAATTCACCCCTCCACTTT	CASSPGVNSPLHF	-	TRBV5-1	TRBJ1-6	13	few
TGCGCCAGCAGCAGCCGGGACAGGGGTAACAATGAGCAGTTCTTC	CASSSRDRGNNEQFF	TRBD1	TRBV4-3	TRBJ2-1	15	-
TGCAGCTCGAGACGCGGGGCCAACAATGAGCAGTTCTTC	CSSRRGANNEQFF	-	TRBV29-1	TRBJ2-1	13	-
TGTGCCAGCAGCCAAGGGACGGGAGGGGATGTCAATGAGCAGTTCTTC	CASSQGTGGDVNEQFF	TRBD2	TRBV4-2	TRBJ2-1	16	-
TGTGCCAGCAGTGATCGAGCGGGAGTATACGAGCAGTACTTC	CASSDRAGVYEQYF	TRBD2	TRBV2	TRBJ2-7	14	-
TGTGCCAGCTCACCAGCATTCCTCGGTGAAAAACTGTTTTTT	CASSPAFLGEKLFF	-	TRBV18	TRBJ1-4	14	-
TGTGCCAGTAACCCGGGGACAGGGGTGAATAATTCACCCCTCCACTTT	CASNPGTGVNNSPLHF	TRBD1	TRBV19	TRBJ1-6	16	-
TGTGCCAGCAGCCAAGTTAGTGAAAATGGCTACACCTTC	CASSQVSENGYTF	-	TRBV4-2	TRBJ1-2	13	-
TGTGCCAGCAGCTCGTCCGTCCGGTACAATGAGCAGTTCTTC	CASSSSVRYNEQFF	-	TRBV11-2	TRBJ2-1	14	-
TGCAGCGTAGCCAAAGGGACAGCTAATGAAAAACTGTTTTTT	CSVAKGTANEKLFF	TRBD1	TRBV29-1	TRBJ1-4	14	-
TGTGCCAGCAGCAAAGGACAGGGGTACACAGATACGCAGTATTTT	CASSKGQGYTDTQYF	TRBD1	TRBV7-2	TRBJ2-3	15	-
TGTGCCAGCAGTTTATATGTCCAGCGGGGGGGCCGGGATACGCAGTATTTT	CASSLYVQRGGRDTQYF	TRBD2	TRBV27	TRBJ2-3	17	-
TGTGCCAGCAGCTTAGCCCTGGGAGGGTTTAGCAATCAGCCCCAGCATTTT	CASSLALGGFSNQPQHF	-	TRBV7-9	TRBJ1-5	17	-
TGCAGCGTTGACGGAGGGGACACTGAAGCTTTCTTT	CSVDGGDTEAFF	-	TRBV29-1	TRBJ1-1	12	-
TGTGCCAGCAGCTTAGGCGGTCAGGCCTCAATCGAAGCTTTCTTT	CASSLGGQASIEAFF	-	TRBV13	TRBJ1-1	15	-
TGTGCCAGCAGCGCCCAAAGACTAGCGTTACGGAATGAGCAGTTCTTC	CASSAQRLALRNEQFF	TRBD2	TRBV11-2	TRBJ2-1	16	-
TGTGCCAGCAGCTTTGGCGGTAGCGGGAGGGTAGAGCAGTACTTC	CASSFGGSGRVEQYF	TRBD2	TRBV11-3	TRBJ2-7	15	-
TGTGCCAGCAGCTTAGCGGGAGGACTAGCGGGCCTGGATGAGCAGTTCTTC	CASSLAGGLAGLDEQFF	TRBD2	TRBV7-9	TRBJ2-1	17	few
TGTGCCAGCAGTCCGACAGGGGAAGAGACCCAGTACTTC	CASSPTGEETQYF	TRBD1	TRBV5-4	TRBJ2-5	13	-
TGTGCCAGCAGCCAATCGCTCCTACAAGAGACCCAGTACTTC	CASSQSLLQETQYF	-	TRBV16	TRBJ2-5	14	-
TGTGCCATCAGTGAGAGAGCAGGGGCTAATGAAAAACTGTTTTTT	CAISERAGANEKLFF	-	TRBV10-3	TRBJ1-4	15	-
TGTGCCAGCACCGCTAGCGGGGGATCTCAAGAGACCCAGTACTTC	CASTASGGSQETQYF	TRBD2	TRBV2	TRBJ2-5	15	once
TGTGCCAGCAGTGGCGGGACAGGGATTCAGCCCCAGCATTTT	CASSGGTGIQPQHF	TRBD1	TRBV6-1	TRBJ1-5	14	-
TGTGCCAGCAGCGTAGTAGGGGGCTCCTACAATGAGCAGTTCTTC	CASSVVGGSYNEQFF	-	TRBV9	TRBJ2-1	15	-
TGCGCCAGCAGTGACCCAGGGTTGGGAGCTTTCTTT	CASSDPGLGAFF	-	TRBV10-1	TRBJ1-1	12	-